Each of the 32 T cell receptor beta chains below was sequenced from the same sample in a study of T cell clusters in autoimmune cytopenias. TRB amplification used 200 to 250 ng of peripheral blood genomic DNA. One tube held mixed TRB-A and TRB-B primer pools for touch-down PCR. With the multiplex PCR reads reprocessed, TCRdb shows one record per CDR3 protein and no DNA. The sample holds 2,800 or so distinct CDR3 sequences. The specimen was peripheral blood. These receptors all come from a human donor with an autoimmune cytopenia or autoimmune hepatitis (not recorded which).

This chain links TRBV24-1 with TRBJ2-2; the D call from TCRdb, TRBD2, cannot be confirmed without DNA. Germline values: CDR1 KGHDR, CDR2 SFDVKD. The CDR3 covers 18 residues. The chain's CDR3 is CATSPTSGGSSNTGELFF.

By frequency, this clonotype is medium-sized. V and J are TRBV12-3 or TRBV12-4 and TRBJ2-1. The length of the CDR3 is 12 residues. CDR3 residues: CASSILYNEQFF.

Judged by frequency, this clonotype is medium-sized. V usage is TRBV6-6 and J usage is TRBJ1-1; TCRdb names TRBD1, which stays unverified in the absence of DNA. The CDR3 length is 12 residues. The germline gives CDR1 MNHNY, CDR2 SVGAGI (reference sequence). The CDR3: CASSETGTEAFF.

This clonotype counts as medium-sized (0.01 to 0.1%) by frequency. The chain recombines TRBV6-2 or TRBV6-3 with TRBJ1-5. The V gene's germline CDR1 is MNHEY and CDR2 SVGEGT. This CDR3 region has 13 residues. The CDR3: CASSYSNGQPQHF.

The rearrangement joins TRBV12-3 or TRBV12-4 to TRBJ1-1. The CDR3 has 11 residues. CDR3 loop: CASSLDLEAFF.

This clonotype is deemed medium-sized by its frequency. The chain combines TRBV7-9 with TRBJ2-1; lacking DNA, the TRBD1 call made by TCRdb goes unchecked. The length of the CDR3 is 15 residues. From germline, CDR1 is SEHNR and CDR2 FQNEAQ (reference sequence). The CDR3 spells CASSFDVGGLNEQFF.

This clonotype is called medium-sized based on its frequency. The CDR3 region is CASSMGVFQEGQPQHF. This chain links TRBV19 with TRBJ1-5; there is no DNA to check the TCRdb D call of TRBD1. There are 16 residues in the CDR3. Germline CDR1 and CDR2: LNHDA and SQIVND (reference sequence). Drawing the rest from reference TRBV19 and TRBJ1-5, the complete variable domain is DGGITQSPKYLFRKEGQNVTLSCEQNLNHDAMYWYRQDPGQGLRLIYYSQIVNDFQKGDIAEGYSVSREKKESFPLTVTSAQKNPTAFYLCASSMGVFQEGQPQHFGDGTRLSIL.

Judged by frequency, this clonotype is medium-sized. This sequence joins TRBV6-1 and TRBJ2-2. CDR1 is MNHNS and CDR2 is SASEGT in the germline V gene. There are 14 residues in the CDR3. This CDR3 reads CASSEGANTGELFF.

Judged by frequency, this clonotype is medium-sized. V gene TRBV18 combines with J gene TRBJ1-1. CDR3 length: 14 amino acids. The germline gives CDR1 KGHSH, CDR2 LQKENI. CDR3 residues: CASSPPGMNTEAFF.

The chain recombines TRBV5-1 with TRBJ2-1; TCRdb names TRBD2, which stays unverified in the absence of DNA. Germline lookup yields CDR1 SGHRS and CDR2 YFSETQ. CDR3 length: 15 residues. The CDR3: CASSSGLAGNNEQFF.

Judged by frequency, this clonotype is medium-sized. The V and J genes are TRBV30 and TRBJ1-2. CDR3 length: 13 amino acids. Germline values: CDR1 GTSNPN, CDR2 SVGIG (reference sequence). CDR3 loop: CAWSILGKYGYTF.

Considering frequency, this clonotype is medium-sized. The V call is TRBV20-1, the J call TRBJ2-3; TCRdb returns TRBD1, unconfirmable since there is no DNA. This CDR3 contains 12 residues. The germline V gene encodes CDR1 DFQATT and CDR2 SNEGSKA (reference sequence). The chain's CDR3 is CSAGGITDTQYF.

This clonotype is called medium-sized based on its frequency. V usage is TRBV6-2 or TRBV6-3 and J usage is TRBJ2-7; absent DNA, TCRdb's TRBD1 call cannot be checked. Germline CDR1 MNHEY, CDR2 SVGEGT. CDR3 length: 14 amino acids. CDR3 region: CASSPRDTTYEQYF.

The V and J genes are TRBV18 and TRBJ2-1; checking the TCRdb D call of TRBD2 is not possible without DNA. Germline V lookup: CDR1 KGHSH, CDR2 LQKENI. CDR3 length equals 11 residues. The CDR3 loop is CASSPQDFQFF.

This clonotype ranks as medium-sized in terms of frequency. The rearrangement links TRBV18 to TRBJ2-7; the TCRdb D gene call, TRBD1, has no DNA to confirm it. The CDR3 is made up of 14 amino acids. Per germline, CDR1 KGHSH and CDR2 LQKENI. CDR3 sequence reads: CASSMDRAPYEQYF.

This clonotype is identified as medium-sized from frequency. The chain links TRBV19 to TRBJ2-1; TCRdb's D call of TRBD1 is untestable without DNA. The CDR3 length is 14 residues. Germline V lookup: CDR1 LNHDA, CDR2 SQIVND (reference sequence). CDR3 sequence: CASSPRTVNNEQFF.

According to its frequency, this clonotype is medium-sized. The rearrangement links TRBV6-2 or TRBV6-3 to TRBJ1-5. CDR1 and CDR2 from the germline V gene are MNHEY and SVGEGT. The CDR3 has 14 residues. CDR3 sequence: CASSFRDLDQPQHF.

This rearrangement joins TRBV4-3 to TRBJ2-5; the TRBD2 assignment by TCRdb is unverifiable without DNA. The CDR3 has 15 residues. Germline CDR1 LGHNA, CDR2 YSLEER. CDR3: CASSQGWGSGETQYF.

This clonotype is medium-sized by frequency. V usage is TRBV6-1 and J usage is TRBJ2-3; TCRdb reports TRBD2, a call that lacks DNA to check it against. The CDR3 has 16 amino acids. The germline CDR1 and CDR2 sequences are MNHNS and SASEGT. The CDR3 reads CASSEVAGGLTDTQYF.

In terms of frequency, this clonotype is medium-sized. The rearrangement uses TRBV7-6 and TRBJ1-2; there is no DNA to check the TCRdb D call of TRBD1. The CDR3 has 15 residues. The germline gives CDR1 SGHVS, CDR2 FNYEAQ. The CDR3: CASSPTTGGAGGYTF.

This clonotype registers medium-sized by frequency. The genes are TRBV20-1 and TRBJ2-2; lacking DNA, the TRBD1 call made by TCRdb goes unchecked. The V gene's germline CDR1 is DFQATT and CDR2 SNEGSKA (reference sequence). The CDR3 is made up of 13 amino acids. CDR3 amino acids: CSGLPLNTGELFF.

This clonotype is called medium-sized based on its frequency. The chain links TRBV6-1 to TRBJ1-1; TCRdb gives TRBD1 as the D gene, but with no DNA this cannot be confirmed. Germline CDR1 and CDR2: MNHNS and SASEGT. CDR3 size: 17 residues. CDR3 protein: CASSEASGQPMNTEAFF.

This clonotype is medium-sized (0.01 to 0.1%) by frequency. The V and J genes are TRBV6-2 or TRBV6-3 and TRBJ1-5; TCRdb's D gene call, TRBD1, goes unchecked for lack of DNA. The germline V gene encodes CDR1 MNHEY and CDR2 SVGEGT. This CDR3 spans 14 amino acids. CDR3 residues: CASSLGTPNQPQHF.

In terms of frequency, this clonotype is medium-sized. The V call is TRBV5-1, the J call TRBJ2-2; the D gene TCRdb calls, TRBD2, cannot be checked with no DNA. The germline CDR1 and CDR2 sequences are SGHRS and YFSETQ. The CDR3 covers 19 residues. The CDR3 spells CASSLGSAGDLFSTGELFF.

Considering frequency, this clonotype is medium-sized. V is TRBV20-1 and J is TRBJ2-7. Germline CDR1 and CDR2: DFQATT and SNEGSKA (reference sequence). The CDR3 runs to 12 residues. This chain's CDR3 is CSAPGPSSEQYF.

Measured by frequency, this clonotype is medium-sized. J is TRBJ2-5 and V is TRBV6-1; TCRdb proposes TRBD2, but this gene call is untestable without DNA. The CDR3 runs to 16 residues. In germline, CDR1 is MNHNS, CDR2 SASEGT. CDR3 in amino acids: CASSRGGSGGAETQYF.

Its frequency marks this clonotype as medium-sized (0.01 to 0.1%). V gene TRBV30 combines with J gene TRBJ2-7; there is no DNA to check the TCRdb D call of TRBD1. Germline lookup yields CDR1 GTSNPN and CDR2 SVGIG (reference sequence). The CDR3 runs to 13 residues. The CDR3 loop reads CAWSRQGTYEQYF.

The chain links TRBV30 to TRBJ1-2; TCRdb lists TRBD1, though no DNA is available to test this call. Germline V gene sequence: CDR1 GTSNPN, CDR2 SVGIG (reference sequence). The CDR3 runs 15 residues. The CDR3 reads CAWSLGPMGRNGYTF.

The chain joins TRBV7-9 to TRBJ1-2; the TCRdb call, TRBD1, lacks DNA for checking. The CDR3 is made up of 15 amino acids. The V gene's germline CDR1 is SEHNR and CDR2 FQNEAQ (reference sequence). This CDR3 is CASSPAGVLDYGYTF. Looking up the rest from reference TRBV7-9 and TRBJ1-2 gives the full variable domain: DTGVSQNPRHKITKRGQNVTFRCDPISEHNRLYWYRQTLGQGPEFLTYFQNEAQLEKSRLLSDRFSAERPKGSFSTLEIQRTEQGDSAMYLCASSPAGVLDYGYTFGSGTRLTVV.

The chain combines TRBV4-3 with TRBJ2-7; there is no DNA to check the TCRdb D call of TRBD1. CDR1 is LGHNA and CDR2 is YSLEER in the germline V gene. CDR3 length: 13 amino acids. CDR3: CASSLHRGGEQYF.

J is TRBJ1-1 and V is TRBV5-6; TCRdb outputs TRBD1, but without DNA this stays unchecked. Germline-derived CDR1 and CDR2 are SGHDT and YYEEEE. The CDR3 runs to 13 residues. CDR3: CASSRGGNTEAFF.

This clonotype registers medium-sized by frequency. The chain uses TRBV7-2 and TRBJ2-3; TCRdb indicates TRBD2, and absent DNA this call remains unverified. CDR1 SGHTA and CDR2 FQGNSA come from the germline V gene. The CDR3 has 15 residues. CDR3 sequence: CASSQLAGTTDTQYF.